Listed here are 6 T cell receptor beta chains from one sample, sequenced in a study of cytomegalovirus exposure and HLA in healthy donors. This PCR relied on a set of 60 Vbeta primers and 13 Jbeta primers. Here immunoSEQ multiplex PCR was the method, and the copy in TCRdb shows in-frame clones only, minus some. The table includes 150,000 to 200,000 clones, approximately 80% detected once. Sequenced material: PBMCs. The receptors here all came from a man in his sixties in good health and CMV-seronegative.

This clone has just one count. The rearrangement links TRBV7-2 to TRBJ2-6; no reliable D call. CDR3 length: 15 residues. With 5 bases removed from V and 0 bases from J, the gap between germline ends came to 8 bases. Germline V gene sequence: CDR1 SGHTA, CDR2 FQGNSA. CDR3 in amino acids: CASSLDLSGANVLTF. CDR3 DNA sequence: TGTGCCAGCAGCCTAGATCTCTCTGGGGCCAACGTCCTGACTTTC.

This chain joins TRBV5-4 and TRBJ1-2, with 10 bases lining up with TRBD1. The germline V gene encodes CDR1 SGHNT and CDR2 YYREEE (reference sequence). There are 14 residues in the CDR3. With V trimmed by 3 bases and J by 1 base, 0 bases remained unmatched. The DNA for the CDR3 is TGTGCCAGCAGCTGGGACAGGGGTAACTATGGCTACACCTTC. This gives the protein CASSWDRGNYGYTF.

The gene calls are TRBV16 and TRBJ1-1; possible D gene TRBD1, 6 bases. Trimming stripped 5 bases from V and 4 bases from J, with 14 bases between. The CDR3 consists of 14 residues. The V gene's germline CDR1 is KGHSY and CDR2 FQNENV. CDR3 nucleotide sequence: TGTGCCAGCAGCAAAGGGGGGGCGGGCACTGAAGCTTTCTTT. Translated, it gives CASSKGGAGTEAFF.

The V and J genes are TRBV10-3 and TRBJ2-7; the D gene is possibly TRBD2 (5 bases). CDR1 ENHRY and CDR2 SYGVKD come from the germline V gene. V dropped 2 bases and J dropped 5 bases, with 13 bases sitting between them. The CDR3 is 14 amino acids. CDR3 residues: CAISEVSGFHEQYF. For the CDR3, the DNA is TGTGCCATCAGTGAGGTATCGGGGTTCCACGAGCAGTACTTC.

The genes are TRBV6-5 and TRBJ2-7, with 8 bases matching TRBD1. V was pared by 7 bases and J by 0 bases, with 8 bases of the junction left unmatched. The germline V gene has CDR1 MNHEY and CDR2 SVGAGI. This CDR3 is built from 15 residues. CDR3 in amino acids: CASTGTGPSSYEQYF. DNA of the CDR3: TGTGCCAGCACCGGGACAGGCCCTAGCTCCTACGAGCAGTACTTC.

The genes are TRBV9 and TRBJ2-2; TRBD2 aligns across 10 bases. Germline loops: CDR1 SGDLS, CDR2 YYNGEE. The CDR3 runs 15 residues. V lost 1 base and J lost 6; bases outside the gene matches: 3. The CDR3 sequence: CASSVSGGVAGELFF. CDR3 nucleotides: TGTGCCAGCAGCGTAAGCGGGGGGGTTGCCGGGGAGCTGTTTTTT.